This TCR beta chain derives from a study of blood T cell repertoires in COVID-19. Whole-study context: Spain, Italy and the United States supplied samples that represented acute and convalescent COVID-19. T cells, B-cell-depleted T cells, or PBMCs provided the cDNA or gDNA that served as material.

The CDR3 consists of 15 residues. The V segment lost 5 bases and the J segment 2 bases; nucleotides outside the gene matches: 3. CDR1 is LGHDT and CDR2 is YNNKEL in the germline V gene (reference sequence). Per the authors' pipeline: The assay estimated nucleated cells by amplifying reference gene primers. Sequencing was performed with immunoSEQ multiplex PCR; in TCRdb, only in-frame clones are kept and a portion is missing. D and trimming come from the DNA, and the V and J calls and clone size come from that table. The sample holds 100,000 to 150,000 clones; roughly 84% are singletons and the top ten take around 1.4%.

The V call is TRBV3-1 (or the pseudogene TRBV3-2), the J call TRBJ2-7, with 13 bases matching TRBD2. The receptor's source is a man between 60 and 70 years old with acute or convalescent COVID-19. Sequencing was done on a sample of peripheral blood. CDR3 coding DNA: TGTGCCAGCAGCTTAACTAGCGGGAGGGCCTACGAGCAGTACTTC. Translation gives CASSLTSGRAYEQYF.